What follows describes a single T cell receptor (beta chain). The sample comes from a study of beta chain features in type 1 diabetes. This CDR3 is built from 15 residues. In germline, CDR1 is MNHEY, CDR2 SMNVEV (reference sequence). Trimming at V came to 5 bases and at J to 11 bases, leaving 10 bases not matched to a gene. The authors reverse transcribed all of the isolated RNA, so sequencing captured expressed TCRB transcripts. Assay used: immunoSEQ multiplex PCR; TCRdb lists only in-frame clones, some missing. The sample includes 200,000 to 250,000 clones, 11% to 15% of them seen just once. The TCR comes from a woman aged 40 to 49 in good health. Material: naive CD4+ T cells from blood. This chain joins TRBV27 and TRBJ2-1, with TRBD2 matching 12 bases. In DNA form, the CDR3 reads TGTGCCAGCAGTCTCACTAGCGGGGGGCCCACTAAGCAGTTCTTC. This translates into CASSLTSGGPTKQFF.